Detailed here is one TCR beta chain. This specimen belongs to a study of OX40 agonist ivuxolimab in advanced cancers. Study-wide context: Patients received the agonistic anti-OX40 (CD134) antibody ivuxolimab. Partial response was recorded in three patients: one hepatocellular carcinoma and two cutaneous melanoma cases. Dose-escalation subjects each had hepatocellular carcinoma, melanoma, renal cell or head and neck cancer.

The method was immunoSEQ multiplex PCR; TCRdb's version includes in-frame clones alone and lacks a portion of them. The sample records fewer than 90,000 clones, around 88% being singletons. Between the trimmed V and J ends, which lost 1 base and 9 bases, there was a span of 10 bases. This CDR3 has 12 residues. CDR1 and CDR2 from the germline V gene are SEHNR and FQNEAQ (reference sequence). The genes are TRBV7-9 and TRBJ2-7; the D is unclear. The starting material was CD4+ or CD8+ T cells sorted from blood, obtained in a trial of the OX40 agonist ivuxolimab. This TCR was recovered from an adult with an advanced solid tumor such as melanoma, head and neck, liver or kidney cancer. The CDR3 coding sequence is TGTGCCAGCAGCTTAGTTACAGCTGGGCAGTACTTC. It is translated as CASSLVTAGQYF.